The 2 T cell receptor beta chains listed next were all sequenced from one sample in a study of spatial heterogeneity in lung cancer. Time point indicated: sample taken at primary tumor resection. Whole RNA obtained from tumor, nontumor lung or frozen PBMC underwent sequencing without sorting. TCRdb ran MiXCR on the 5' RACE reads and lists one entry per CDR3 protein. The sample lists roughly 36,000 distinct CDR3 sequences; 4.5% to 6% were seen once. This sample comprised PBMCs, obtained at surgery. These receptors all come from a male donor with early-stage non-small cell lung cancer.

The chain carries TRBV11-1 and TRBJ1-5, with 9 bases that match TRBD1. In germline, CDR1 is SGHAT, CDR2 FQDESV (reference sequence). This CDR3 region has 15 residues. With V trimmed by 1 base and J by 5 bases, 3 bases remained unmatched. CDR3 sequence (DNA): TGTGCCAGCAGCTTAGGGGGACAGGGTGATCAGCCCCAGCATTTT. This translates into CASSLGGQGDQPQHF.

This clonotype was picked up a small number of times. The chain recombines TRBV5-1 with TRBJ1-3; no reliable D call. Trimming stripped 3 bases from V and 0 bases from J, with 4 bases between. CDR3 size: 13 residues. Germline V gives CDR1 SGHRS, CDR2 YFSETQ. The CDR3 DNA is TGCGCCAGCAGCTCCAACTCTGGAAACACCATATATTTT. Translation gives CASSSNSGNTIYF.